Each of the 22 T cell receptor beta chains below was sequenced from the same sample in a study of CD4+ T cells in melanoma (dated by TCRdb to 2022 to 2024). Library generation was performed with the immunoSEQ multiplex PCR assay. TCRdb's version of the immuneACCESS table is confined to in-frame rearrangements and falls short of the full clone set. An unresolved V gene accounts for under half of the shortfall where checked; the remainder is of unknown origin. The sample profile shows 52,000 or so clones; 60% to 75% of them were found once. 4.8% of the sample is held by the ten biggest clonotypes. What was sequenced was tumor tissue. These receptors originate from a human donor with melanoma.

The DNA of the CDR3 is TGTGCCAGCAGCCACCCGGTGACCGCGAACACCGGGGAGCTGTTTTTT. Translated, it gives CASSHPVTANTGELFF. The chain employs TRBV7-9 and TRBJ2-2; D is unresolved. V was clipped by 5 bases and J by 0 bases, with 13 bases between them. Germline CDR1 and CDR2: SEHNR and FQNEAQ (reference sequence). The CDR3 consists of 16 residues. Full variable domain (remainder filled in from reference TRBV7-9 and TRBJ2-2): DTGVSQNPRHKITKRGQNVTFRCDPISEHNRLYWYRQTLGQGPEFLTYFQNEAQLEKSRLLSDRFSAERPKGSFSTLEIQRTEQGDSAMYLCASSHPVTANTGELFFGEGSRLTVL.

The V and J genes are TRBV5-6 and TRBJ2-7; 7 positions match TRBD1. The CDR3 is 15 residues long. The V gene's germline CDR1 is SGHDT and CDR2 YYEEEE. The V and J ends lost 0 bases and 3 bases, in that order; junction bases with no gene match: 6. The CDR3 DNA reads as TGTGCCAGCAGCTTGGCCCCGGGACAGATCTACGAGCAGTACTTC. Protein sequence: CASSLAPGQIYEQYF.

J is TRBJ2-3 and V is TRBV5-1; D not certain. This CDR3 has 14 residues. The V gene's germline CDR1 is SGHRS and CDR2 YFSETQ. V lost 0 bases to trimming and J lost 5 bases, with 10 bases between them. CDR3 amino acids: CASSLGGSGDTQYF. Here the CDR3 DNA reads TGCGCCAGCAGCTTGGGGGGTTCGGGAGATACGCAGTATTTT.

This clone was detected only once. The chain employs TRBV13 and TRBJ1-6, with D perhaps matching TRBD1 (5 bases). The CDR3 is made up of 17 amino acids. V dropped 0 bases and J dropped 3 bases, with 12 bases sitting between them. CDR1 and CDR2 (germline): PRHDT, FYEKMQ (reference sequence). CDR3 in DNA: TGTGCCAGCAGCTTAGGGGGTCAGGGCCTCTATAATTCACCCCTCCACTTT. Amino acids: CASSLGGQGLYNSPLHF. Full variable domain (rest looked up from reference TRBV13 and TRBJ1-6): AAGVIQSPRHLIKEKRETATLKCYPIPRHDTVYWYQQGPGQDPQFLISFYEKMQSDKGSIPDRFSAQQFSDYHSELNMSSLELGDSALYFCASSLGGQGLYNSPLHFGNGTRLTVT.

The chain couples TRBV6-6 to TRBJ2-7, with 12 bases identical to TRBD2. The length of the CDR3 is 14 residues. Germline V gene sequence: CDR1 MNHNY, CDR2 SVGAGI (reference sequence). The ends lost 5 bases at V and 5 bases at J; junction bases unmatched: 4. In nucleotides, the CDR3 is TGTGCCAGCAGTCGACTAGCGGGGGTGAACGAGCAGTACTTC. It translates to CASSRLAGVNEQYF.

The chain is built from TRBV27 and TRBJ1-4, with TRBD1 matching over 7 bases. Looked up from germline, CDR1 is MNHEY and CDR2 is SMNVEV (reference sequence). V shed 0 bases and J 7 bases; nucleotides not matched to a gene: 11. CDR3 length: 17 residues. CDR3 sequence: CASSLSVGTDSGEKLFF. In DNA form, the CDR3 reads TGTGCCAGCAGTTTATCGGTCGGGACAGACTCGGGTGAAAAACTGTTTTTT.

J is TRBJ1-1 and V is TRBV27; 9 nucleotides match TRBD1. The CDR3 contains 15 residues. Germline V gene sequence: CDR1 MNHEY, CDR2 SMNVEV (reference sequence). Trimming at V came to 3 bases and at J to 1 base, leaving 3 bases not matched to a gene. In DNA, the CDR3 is TGTGCCAGCAGTTTCCAGGGACAGGGGAACACTGAAGCTTTCTTT. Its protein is CASSFQGQGNTEAFF.

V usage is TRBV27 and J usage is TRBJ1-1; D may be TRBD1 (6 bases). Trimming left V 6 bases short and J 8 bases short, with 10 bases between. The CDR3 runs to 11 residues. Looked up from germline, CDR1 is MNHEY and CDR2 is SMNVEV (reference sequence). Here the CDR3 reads CASRQGFEAFF. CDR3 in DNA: TGTGCCAGCAGACAGGGCTTCGAAGCTTTCTTT.

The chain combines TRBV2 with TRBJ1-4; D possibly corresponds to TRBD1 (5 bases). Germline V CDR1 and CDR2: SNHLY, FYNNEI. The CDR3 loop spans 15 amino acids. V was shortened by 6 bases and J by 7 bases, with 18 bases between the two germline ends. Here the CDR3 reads CASSSDGGDVEKLFF. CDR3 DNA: TGTGCCAGCAGCTCGGACGGGGGGGATGTTGAAAAACTGTTTTTT. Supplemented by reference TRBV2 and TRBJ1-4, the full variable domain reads EPEVTQTPSHQVTQMGQEVILRCVPISNHLYFYWYRQILGQKVEFLVSFYNNEISEKSEIFDDQFSVERPDGSNFTLKIRSTKLEDSAMYFCASSSDGGDVEKLFFGSGTQLSVL.

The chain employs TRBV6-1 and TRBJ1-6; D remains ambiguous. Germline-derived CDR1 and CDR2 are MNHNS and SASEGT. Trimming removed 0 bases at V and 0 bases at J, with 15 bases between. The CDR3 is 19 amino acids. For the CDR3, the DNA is TGTGCCAGCAGTGAAGCGTTTGGGCTGCTTAGCTCCTATAATTCACCCCTCCACTTT. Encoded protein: CASSEAFGLLSSYNSPLHF.

For the CDR3, the DNA is TGTGCCAGCAGCTTATATTCGGCTGGCTTTGGCTATGGCTACACCTTC. As protein: CASSLYSAGFGYGYTF. The chain joins TRBV11-2 to TRBJ1-2; no firm D call. Trimming pared 2 bases from V and 4 bases from J, leaving 17 bases between. Germline loops: CDR1 SGHAT, CDR2 FQNNGV. The CDR3 totals 16 residues.

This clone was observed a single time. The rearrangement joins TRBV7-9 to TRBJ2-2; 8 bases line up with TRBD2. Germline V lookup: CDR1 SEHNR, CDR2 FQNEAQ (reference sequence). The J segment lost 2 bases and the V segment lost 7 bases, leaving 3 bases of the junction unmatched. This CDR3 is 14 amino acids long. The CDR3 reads CASKLAANTGELFF. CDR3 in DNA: TGTGCCAGCAAACTAGCGGCTAACACCGGGGAGCTGTTTTTT. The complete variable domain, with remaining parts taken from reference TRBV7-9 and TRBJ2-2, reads DTGVSQNPRHKITKRGQNVTFRCDPISEHNRLYWYRQTLGQGPEFLTYFQNEAQLEKSRLLSDRFSAERPKGSFSTLEIQRTEQGDSAMYLCASKLAANTGELFFGEGSRLTVL.

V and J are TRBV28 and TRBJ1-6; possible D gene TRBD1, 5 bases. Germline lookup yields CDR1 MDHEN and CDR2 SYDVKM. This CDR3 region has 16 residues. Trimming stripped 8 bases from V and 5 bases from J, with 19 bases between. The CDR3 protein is CASRDYREGDNSPLHF. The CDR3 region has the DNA TGTGCCAGCCGGGACTACCGAGAGGGAGATAATTCACCCCTCCACTTT. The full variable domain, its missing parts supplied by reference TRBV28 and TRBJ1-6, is DVKVTQSSRYLVKRTGEKVFLECVQDMDHENMFWYRQDPGLGLRLIYFSYDVKMKEKGDIPEGYSVSREKKERFSLILESASTNQTSMYLCASRDYREGDNSPLHFGNGTRLTVT.

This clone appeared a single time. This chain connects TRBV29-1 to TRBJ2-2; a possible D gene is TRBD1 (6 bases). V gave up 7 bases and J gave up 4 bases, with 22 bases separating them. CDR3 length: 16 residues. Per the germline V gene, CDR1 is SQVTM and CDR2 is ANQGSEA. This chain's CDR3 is CSANTGTNYPTGELFF. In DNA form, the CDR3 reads TGCAGCGCTAATACCGGGACAAACTACCCCACCGGGGAGCTGTTTTTT.

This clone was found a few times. The CDR3 coding sequence is TGTGCCAGCAGCTCCATCCTTGTAGAGGGCTACACCTTC. Its protein product is CASSSILVEGYTF. V and J are TRBV11-2 and TRBJ1-2; D uncertain. The CDR3 runs 13 residues. V shed 4 bases and J shed 8 bases, with 14 bases lying between them. The germline CDR1 and CDR2 sequences are SGHAT and FQNNGV. Together with reference TRBV11-2 and TRBJ1-2, the CDR3 gives the full variable domain: EAGVAQSPRYKIIEKRQSVAFWCNPISGHATLYWYQQILGQGPKLLIQFQNNGVVDDSQLPKDRFSAERLKGVDSTLKIQPAKLEDSAVYLCASSSILVEGYTFGSGTRLTVV.

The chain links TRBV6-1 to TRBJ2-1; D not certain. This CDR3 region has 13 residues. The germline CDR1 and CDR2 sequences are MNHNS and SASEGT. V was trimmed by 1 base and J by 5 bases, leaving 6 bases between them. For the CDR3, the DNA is TGTGCCAGCAGTGAAGATAGCCACAATGAGCAGTTCTTC. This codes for CASSEDSHNEQFF.

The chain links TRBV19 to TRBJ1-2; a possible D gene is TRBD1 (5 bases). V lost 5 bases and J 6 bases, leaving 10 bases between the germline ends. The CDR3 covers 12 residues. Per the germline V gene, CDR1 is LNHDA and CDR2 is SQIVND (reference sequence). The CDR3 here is CASSPLGDGYTF. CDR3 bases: TGTGCCAGTAGTCCATTGGGGGATGGCTACACCTTC.

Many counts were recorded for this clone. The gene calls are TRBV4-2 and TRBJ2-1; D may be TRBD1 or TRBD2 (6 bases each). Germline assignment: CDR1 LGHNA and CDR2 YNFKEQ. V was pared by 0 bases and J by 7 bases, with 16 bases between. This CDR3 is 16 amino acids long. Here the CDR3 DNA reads TGTGCCAGCAGCCAAGATTTAGGGGGGCCGAGTAATGAGCAGTTCTTC. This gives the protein CASSQDLGGPSNEQFF.

The CDR3 DNA is TGTGCCAGCAGTGAAAACAGGGTGAGCTACGAGCAGTACTTC. Amino acids: CASSENRVSYEQYF. The chain recombines TRBV6-5 with TRBJ2-7; the D gene is possibly TRBD1 (6 bases). Germline V gives CDR1 MNHEY, CDR2 SVGAGI. The V and J ends lost 5 bases and 3 bases respectively, with 14 bases between them. The CDR3 runs 14 residues.

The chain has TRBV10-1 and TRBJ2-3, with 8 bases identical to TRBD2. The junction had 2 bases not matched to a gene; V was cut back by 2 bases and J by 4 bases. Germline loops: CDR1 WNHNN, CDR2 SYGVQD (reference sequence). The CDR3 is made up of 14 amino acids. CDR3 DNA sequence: TGCGCCAGCAGTGAGGCCGGGGGGGCAGATACGCAGTATTTT. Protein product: CASSEAGGADTQYF.

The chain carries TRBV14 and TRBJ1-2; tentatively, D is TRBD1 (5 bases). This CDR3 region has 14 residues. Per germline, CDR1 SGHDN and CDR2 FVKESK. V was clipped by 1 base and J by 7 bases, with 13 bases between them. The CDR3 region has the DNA TGTGCCAGCAGCCAAGGGGGCAGGGCTATTGGCTACACCTTC. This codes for CASSQGGRAIGYTF.

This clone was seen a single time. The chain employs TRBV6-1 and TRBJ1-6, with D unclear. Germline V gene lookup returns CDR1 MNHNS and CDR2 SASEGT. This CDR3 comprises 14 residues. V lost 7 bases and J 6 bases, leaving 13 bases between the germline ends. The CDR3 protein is CASTPVQPNSPLHF. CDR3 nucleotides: TGTGCCAGCACACCAGTTCAGCCTAATTCACCCCTCCACTTT.